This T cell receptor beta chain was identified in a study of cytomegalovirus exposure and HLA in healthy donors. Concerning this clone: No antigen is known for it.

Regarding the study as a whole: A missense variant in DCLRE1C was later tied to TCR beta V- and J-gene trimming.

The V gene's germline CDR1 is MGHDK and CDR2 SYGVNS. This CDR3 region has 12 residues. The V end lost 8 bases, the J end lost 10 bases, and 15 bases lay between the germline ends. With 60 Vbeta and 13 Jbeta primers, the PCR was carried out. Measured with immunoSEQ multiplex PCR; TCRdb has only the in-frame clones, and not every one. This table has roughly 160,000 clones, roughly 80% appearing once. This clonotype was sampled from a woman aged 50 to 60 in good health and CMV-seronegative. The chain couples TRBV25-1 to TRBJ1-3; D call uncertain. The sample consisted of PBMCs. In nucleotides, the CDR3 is TGTGCCAGCGGGCCCGCGTTTGGTACCATATATTTT. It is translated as CASGPAFGTIYF.